This TCR beta chain originates from a study of blood T cell repertoires in COVID-19 (TCRdb year 2020). For the wider study: Collaborator samples came from the United States, Italy and Spain and covered acute and convalescent phases of COVID-19. The prospective study material was composed of cDNA or gDNA derived from T cells, B-cell-depleted T cells, or PBMCs. Deeply sampled blood TCRbeta repertoires from subjects exposed to, actively infected with, or recovered from COVID-19 were included in the dataset. A freely available public database, intended as a resource for researchers studying the immune response to SARS-CoV-2, is where the repertoires were released. Samples were obtained from the ongoing ImmuneRACE study (first 160 participants) and from 1,200 or so subjects provided by 6 global collaborators. The sample metadata nearly always contained a de-identified subject ID, COVID-19 status, age in years and sex. Where available, HLA class I and class II types were taken from metadata supplied by the sample provider and were not determined by assay-based typing.

Study-wide conclusions, independent of this receptor: The quantity of clinical and demographic metadata differed by source and by participant and was supplied without curation.

The collaborating institutions used their own protocols to collect whole blood in K2EDTA tubes. For TCRbeta analysis, collaborators shipped samples in one of three forms: frozen whole blood, isolated PBMCs, or DNA extracted from either of those sample types. Comments on this clone: Which antigen it targets is not known. Per-nucleotide qualities are absent, and no much larger clonotype sits a single base away.

The V end gives up 2 bases and the J end 4 bases, leaving 9 bases in the junction not matched to a gene. Sequences SGHRS (CDR1) and YFSETQ (CDR2) are obtained from the germline V gene. Spanning cysteine to phenylalanine, the CDR3 consists of 16 amino acids. Just CDR3 DNA is preserved here, 48 bases in frame from base 1. The immunoSEQ Assay, a bias-controlled multiplex PCR, was used to amplify TCRbeta CDR3 regions from genomic DNA. In the original analysis: The number of nucleated cells in each sample was estimated by amplification of reference gene primers within the assay. To quantify the absolute abundance of each unique TCRbeta CDR3 rearrangement, sequence reads were collapsed and filtered. For each sample, productive Simpson clonality was calculated by taking the square root of Simpson's diversity index across productive rearrangements. As stored in TCRdb, this immuneACCESS dataset retains in-frame rearrangements with V and J assigned. A fraction of the clones does not appear; measured against another copy, unresolved V genes explain less than half of the discrepancy, and the remainder lacks a known reason. V and J calls and clone size are given by that table; D and trimming were obtained from the DNA. The sample has around 200,000 clones on record, over 75% of them singletons. Of the sample, 2.5% to 3.5% is held by the ten largest clones.

This receptor was taken from a woman older than 75 with active or convalescent COVID-19. Recombination joined TRBV5-1 with TRBJ1-1, and 9 bases in between align with TRBD1. The sample comprised peripheral blood. The CDR3 region: CASSFYRGRTGTEAFF. The nucleotide sequence is given as TGCGCCAGCAGCTTTTACAGGGGGCGGACCGGCACTGAAGCTTTCTTT.